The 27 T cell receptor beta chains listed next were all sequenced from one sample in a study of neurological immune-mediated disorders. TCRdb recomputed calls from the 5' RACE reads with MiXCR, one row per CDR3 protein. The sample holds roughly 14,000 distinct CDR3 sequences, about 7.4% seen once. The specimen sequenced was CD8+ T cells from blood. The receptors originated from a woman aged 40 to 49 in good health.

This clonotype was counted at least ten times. CDR3 in amino acids: CASSSFGNEQFF. CDR3 bases: TGCGCCAGCAGCTCCTTTGGCAATGAGCAGTTCTTC. The chain uses TRBV5-1 and TRBJ2-1, with D unresolved. This CDR3 has 12 amino acids. The germline CDR1 and CDR2 sequences are SGHRS and YFSETQ. V was cut by 3 bases and J by 6 bases, with 7 bases left in between.

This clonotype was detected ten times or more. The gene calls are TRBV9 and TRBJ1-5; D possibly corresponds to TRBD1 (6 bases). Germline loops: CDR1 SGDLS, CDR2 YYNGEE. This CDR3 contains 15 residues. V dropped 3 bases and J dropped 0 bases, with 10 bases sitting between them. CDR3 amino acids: CASSAGTLSNQPQHF. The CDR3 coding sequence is TGTGCCAGCAGCGCCGGGACACTTAGCAATCAGCCCCAGCATTTT.

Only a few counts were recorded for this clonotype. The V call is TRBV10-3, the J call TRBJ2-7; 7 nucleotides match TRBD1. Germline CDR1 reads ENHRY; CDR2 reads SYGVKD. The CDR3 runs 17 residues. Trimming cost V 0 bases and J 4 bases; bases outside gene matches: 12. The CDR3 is CAISESRTGHTLYEQYF. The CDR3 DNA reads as TGTGCCATCAGTGAGTCTCGGACAGGCCATACCCTTTACGAGCAGTACTTC.

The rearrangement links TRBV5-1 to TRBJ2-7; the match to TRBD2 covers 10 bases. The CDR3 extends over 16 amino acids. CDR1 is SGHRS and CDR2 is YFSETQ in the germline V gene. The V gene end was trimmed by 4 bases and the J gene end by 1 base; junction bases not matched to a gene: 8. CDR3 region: CASSNSGLATSYEQYF. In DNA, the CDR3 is TGCGCCAGCAGCAACTCGGGACTAGCGACTTCCTACGAGCAGTACTTC.

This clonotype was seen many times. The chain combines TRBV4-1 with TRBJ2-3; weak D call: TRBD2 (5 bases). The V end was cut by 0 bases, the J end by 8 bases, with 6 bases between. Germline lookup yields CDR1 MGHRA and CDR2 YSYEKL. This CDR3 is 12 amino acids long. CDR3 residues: CASSQEAGTQYF. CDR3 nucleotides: TGCGCCAGCAGCCAAGAGGCGGGTACGCAGTATTTT.

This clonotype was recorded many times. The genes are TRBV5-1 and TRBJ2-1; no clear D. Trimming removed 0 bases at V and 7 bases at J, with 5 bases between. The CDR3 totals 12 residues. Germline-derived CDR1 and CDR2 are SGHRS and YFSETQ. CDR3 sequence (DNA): TGCGCCAGCAGCTTGGCAGGTAATGAGCAGTTCTTC. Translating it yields CASSLAGNEQFF.

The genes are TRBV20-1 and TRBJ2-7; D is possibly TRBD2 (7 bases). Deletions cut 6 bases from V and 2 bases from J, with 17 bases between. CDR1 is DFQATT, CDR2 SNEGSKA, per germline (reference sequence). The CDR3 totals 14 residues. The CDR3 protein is CSAGGARATYEQYF. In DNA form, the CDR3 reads TGCAGTGCAGGGGGGGCCAGGGCAACCTACGAGCAGTACTTC.

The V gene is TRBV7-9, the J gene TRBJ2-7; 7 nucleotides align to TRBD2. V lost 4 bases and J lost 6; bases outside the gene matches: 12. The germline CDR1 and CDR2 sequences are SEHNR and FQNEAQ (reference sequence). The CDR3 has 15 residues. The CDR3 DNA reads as TGTGCCAGCAGCTCCGGGGCAGCGGGAAAGGGCGAGCAGTACTTC. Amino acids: CASSSGAAGKGEQYF.

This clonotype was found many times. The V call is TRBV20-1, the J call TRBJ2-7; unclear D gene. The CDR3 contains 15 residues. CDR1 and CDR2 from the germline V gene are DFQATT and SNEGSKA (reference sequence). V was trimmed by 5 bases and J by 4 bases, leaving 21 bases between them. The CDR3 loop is CSAPWAETGGYEQYF. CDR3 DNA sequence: TGCAGTGCTCCCTGGGCTGAGACGGGCGGTTACGAGCAGTACTTC.

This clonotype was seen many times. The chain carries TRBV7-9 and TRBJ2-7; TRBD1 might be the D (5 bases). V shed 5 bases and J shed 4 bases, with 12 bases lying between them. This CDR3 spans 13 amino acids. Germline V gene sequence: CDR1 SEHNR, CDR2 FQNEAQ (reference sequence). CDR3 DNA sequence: TGTGCCAGCAGCCGCCAGACAGCGTACGAGCAGTACTTC. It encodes CASSRQTAYEQYF.

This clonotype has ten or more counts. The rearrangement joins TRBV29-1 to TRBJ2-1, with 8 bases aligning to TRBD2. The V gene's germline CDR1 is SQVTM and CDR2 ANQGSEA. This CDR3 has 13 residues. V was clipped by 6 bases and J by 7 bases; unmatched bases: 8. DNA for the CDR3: TGCAGCGTCCGGGGGGGCCCTCAGAATGAGCAGTTCTTC. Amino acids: CSVRGGPQNEQFF.

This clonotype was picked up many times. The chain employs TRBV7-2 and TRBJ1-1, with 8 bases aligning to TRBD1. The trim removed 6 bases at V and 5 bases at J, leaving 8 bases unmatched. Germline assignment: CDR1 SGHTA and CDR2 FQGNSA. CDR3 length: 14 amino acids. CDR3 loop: CASRNTGGRTEAFF. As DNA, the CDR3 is TGTGCCAGCAGGAATACAGGGGGTAGGACTGAAGCTTTCTTT.

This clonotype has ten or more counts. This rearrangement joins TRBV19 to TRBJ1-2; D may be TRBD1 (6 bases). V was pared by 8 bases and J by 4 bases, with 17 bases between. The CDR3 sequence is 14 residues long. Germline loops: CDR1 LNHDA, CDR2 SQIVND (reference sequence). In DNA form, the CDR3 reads TGTGCCAGTGGCCGGGACACTGATACCTATGGCTACACCTTC. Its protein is CASGRDTDTYGYTF.

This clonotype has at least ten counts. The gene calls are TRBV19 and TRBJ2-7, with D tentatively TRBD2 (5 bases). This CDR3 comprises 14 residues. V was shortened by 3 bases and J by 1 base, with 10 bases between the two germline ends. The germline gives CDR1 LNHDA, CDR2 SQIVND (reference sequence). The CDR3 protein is CASSMTTGSYEQYF. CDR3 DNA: TGTGCCAGTAGTATGACCACGGGGTCCTACGAGCAGTACTTC.

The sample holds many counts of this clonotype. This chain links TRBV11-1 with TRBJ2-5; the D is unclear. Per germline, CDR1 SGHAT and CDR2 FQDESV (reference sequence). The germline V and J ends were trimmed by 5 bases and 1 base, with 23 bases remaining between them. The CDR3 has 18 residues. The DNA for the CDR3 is TGTGCCAGCAGCCAGTTAGGAAATTCCGGACCTCTCCAAGAGACCCAGTACTTC. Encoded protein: CASSQLGNSGPLQETQYF.

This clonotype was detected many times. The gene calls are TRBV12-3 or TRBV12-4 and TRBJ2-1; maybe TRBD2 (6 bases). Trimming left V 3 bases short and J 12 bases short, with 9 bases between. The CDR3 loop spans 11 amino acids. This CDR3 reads CASSFTGRQFF. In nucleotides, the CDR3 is TGTGCCAGCAGTTTCACCGGGAGGCAGTTCTTC.

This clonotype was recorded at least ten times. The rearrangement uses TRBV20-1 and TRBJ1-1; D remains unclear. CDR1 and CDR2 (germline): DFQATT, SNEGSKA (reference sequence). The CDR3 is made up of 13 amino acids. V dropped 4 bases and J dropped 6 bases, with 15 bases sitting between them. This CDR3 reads CSANRALGSEAFF. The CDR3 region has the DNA TGCAGTGCTAACCGGGCGCTAGGCTCTGAAGCTTTCTTT.

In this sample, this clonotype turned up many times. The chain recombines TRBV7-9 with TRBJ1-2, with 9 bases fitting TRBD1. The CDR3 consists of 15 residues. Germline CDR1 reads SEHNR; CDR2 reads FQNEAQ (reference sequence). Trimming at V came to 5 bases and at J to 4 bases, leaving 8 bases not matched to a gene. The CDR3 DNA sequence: TGTGCCAGCAGCCCGGTTGACAGGGGGATCTATGGCTACACCTTC. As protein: CASSPVDRGIYGYTF.

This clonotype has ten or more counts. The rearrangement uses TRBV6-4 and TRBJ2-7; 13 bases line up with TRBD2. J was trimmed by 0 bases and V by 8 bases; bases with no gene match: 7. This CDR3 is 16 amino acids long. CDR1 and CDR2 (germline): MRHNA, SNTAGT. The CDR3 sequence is CASQTSGRPSSYEQYF. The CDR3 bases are TGTGCCAGCCAGACTAGCGGGAGGCCGAGCTCCTACGAGCAGTACTTC.

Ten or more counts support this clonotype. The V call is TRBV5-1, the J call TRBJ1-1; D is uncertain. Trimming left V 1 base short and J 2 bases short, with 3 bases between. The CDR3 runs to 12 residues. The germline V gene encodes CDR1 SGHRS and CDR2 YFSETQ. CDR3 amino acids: CASSLYNTEAFF. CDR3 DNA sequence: TGCGCCAGCAGCTTGTACAACACTGAAGCTTTCTTT. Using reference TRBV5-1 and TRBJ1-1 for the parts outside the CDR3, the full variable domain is KAGVTQTPRYLIKTRGQQVTLSCSPISGHRSVSWYQQTPGQGLQFLFEYFSETQRNKGNFPGRFSGRQFSNSRSEMNVSTLELGDSALYLCASSLYNTEAFFGQGTRLTVV.

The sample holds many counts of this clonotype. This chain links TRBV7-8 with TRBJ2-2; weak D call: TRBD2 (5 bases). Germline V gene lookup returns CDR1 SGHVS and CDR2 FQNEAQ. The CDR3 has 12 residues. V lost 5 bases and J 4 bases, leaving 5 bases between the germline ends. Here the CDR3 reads CASSEGTGELFF. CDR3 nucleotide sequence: TGTGCCAGCAGCGAGGGCACCGGGGAGCTGTTTTTT.

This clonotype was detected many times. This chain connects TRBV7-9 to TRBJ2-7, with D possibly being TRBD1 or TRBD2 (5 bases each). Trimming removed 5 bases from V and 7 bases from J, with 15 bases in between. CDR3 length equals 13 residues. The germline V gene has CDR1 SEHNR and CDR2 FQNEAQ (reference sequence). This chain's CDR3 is CASSHGATREQYF. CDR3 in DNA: TGTGCCAGCAGCCACGGGGCCACGAGGGAGCAGTACTTC.

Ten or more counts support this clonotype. The CDR3 here is CASSIPGEGTGELFF. The CDR3 DNA is TGTGCCAGCAGTATACCAGGGGAAGGGACCGGGGAGCTGTTTTTT. The chain uses TRBV12-3 or TRBV12-4 and TRBJ2-2; TRBD1 might be the D (6 bases). Trimming left V 5 bases short and J 5 bases short, with 15 bases between. The CDR3 loop spans 15 amino acids.

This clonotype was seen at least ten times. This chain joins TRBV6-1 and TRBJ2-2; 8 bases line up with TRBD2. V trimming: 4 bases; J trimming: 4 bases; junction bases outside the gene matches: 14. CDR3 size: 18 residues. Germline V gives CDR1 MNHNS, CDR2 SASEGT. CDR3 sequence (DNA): TGTGCCAGCAGTGCGGGGGGGAGTTCCCTGCGGGGCACCGGGGAGCTGTTTTTT. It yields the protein CASSAGGSSLRGTGELFF.

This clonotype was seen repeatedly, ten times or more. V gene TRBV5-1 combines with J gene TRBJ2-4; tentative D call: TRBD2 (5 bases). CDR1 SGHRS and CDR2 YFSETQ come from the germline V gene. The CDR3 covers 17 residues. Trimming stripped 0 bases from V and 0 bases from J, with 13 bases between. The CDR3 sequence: CASSLDSGVLAKNIQYF. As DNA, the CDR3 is TGCGCCAGCAGCTTGGACTCCGGGGTGCTAGCCAAAAACATTCAGTACTTC.

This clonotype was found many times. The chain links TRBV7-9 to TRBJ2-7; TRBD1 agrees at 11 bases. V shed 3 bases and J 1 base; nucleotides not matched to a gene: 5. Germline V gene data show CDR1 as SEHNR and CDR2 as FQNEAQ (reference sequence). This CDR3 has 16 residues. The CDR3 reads CASSFGQGAKSYEQYF. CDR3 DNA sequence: TGTGCCAGCAGCTTCGGACAGGGGGCGAAATCCTACGAGCAGTACTTC.

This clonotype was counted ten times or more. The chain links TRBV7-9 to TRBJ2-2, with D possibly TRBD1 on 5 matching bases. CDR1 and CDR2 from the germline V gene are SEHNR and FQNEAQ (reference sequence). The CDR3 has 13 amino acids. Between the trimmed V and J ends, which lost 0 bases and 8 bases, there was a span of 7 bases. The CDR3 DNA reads TGTGCCAGCAGCTTAGCCCGGACAGGGGAGCTGTTTTTT. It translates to CASSLARTGELFF. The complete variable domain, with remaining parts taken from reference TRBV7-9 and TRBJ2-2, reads DTGVSQNPRHKITKRGQNVTFRCDPISEHNRLYWYRQTLGQGPEFLTYFQNEAQLEKSRLLSDRFSAERPKGSFSTLEIQRTEQGDSAMYLCASSLARTGELFFGEGSRLTVL.